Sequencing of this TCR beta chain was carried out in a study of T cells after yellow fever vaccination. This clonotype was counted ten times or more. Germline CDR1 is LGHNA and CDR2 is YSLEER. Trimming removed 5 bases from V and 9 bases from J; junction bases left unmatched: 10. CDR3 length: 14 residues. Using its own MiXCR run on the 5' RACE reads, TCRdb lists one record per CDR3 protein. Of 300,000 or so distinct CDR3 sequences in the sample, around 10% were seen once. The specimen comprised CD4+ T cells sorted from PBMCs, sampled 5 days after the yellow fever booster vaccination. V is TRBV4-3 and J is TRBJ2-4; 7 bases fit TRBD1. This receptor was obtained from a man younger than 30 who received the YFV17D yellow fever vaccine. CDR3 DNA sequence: TGCGCCAGCAGCTTAACCGGGAAGGGGGCCATTCAGTACTTC. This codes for CASSLTGKGAIQYF.